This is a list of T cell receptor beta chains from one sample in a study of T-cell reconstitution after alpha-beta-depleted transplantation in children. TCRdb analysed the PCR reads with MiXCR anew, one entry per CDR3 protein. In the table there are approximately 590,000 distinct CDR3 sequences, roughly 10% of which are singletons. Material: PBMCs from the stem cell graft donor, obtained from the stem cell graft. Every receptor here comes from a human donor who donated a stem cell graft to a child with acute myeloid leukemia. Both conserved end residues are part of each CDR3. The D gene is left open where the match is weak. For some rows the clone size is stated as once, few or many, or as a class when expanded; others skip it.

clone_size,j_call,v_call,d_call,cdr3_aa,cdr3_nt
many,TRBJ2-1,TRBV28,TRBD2,CASLFSASGSYEQFF,TGTGCCAGCCTTTTTTCGGCTAGCGGGAGCTATGAGCAGTTCTTC
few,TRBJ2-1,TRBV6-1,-,CASSEGLLGYNEQFF,TGTGCCAGCAGTGAAGGTCTTCTGGGGTACAATGAGCAGTTCTTC
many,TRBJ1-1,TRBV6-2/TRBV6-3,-,CASSTTGLHEAFF,TGTGCCAGCAGCACAACAGGGTTACATGAAGCTTTCTTT
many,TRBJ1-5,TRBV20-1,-,CSAKGYSNQPQHF,TGCAGTGCAAAGGGATATAGCAATCAGCCCCAGCATTTT
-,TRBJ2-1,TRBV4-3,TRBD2,CASSQDHTSGREQFF,TGCGCCAGCAGCCAAGATCACACTAGCGGGAGAGAACAGTTCTTC
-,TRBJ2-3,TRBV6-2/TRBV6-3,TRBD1,CASRLNPRQGSGGPDTQYF,TGTGCCAGCAGATTAAACCCCCGACAGGGCTCTGGGGGCCCAGATACGCAGTATTTT
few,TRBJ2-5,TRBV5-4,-,CASSLPGTEETQYF,TGTGCCAGCAGCTTGCCCGGGACGGAAGAGACCCAGTACTTC
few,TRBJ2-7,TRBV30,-,CAWIPPGLELYEQYF,TGTGCCTGGATACCCCCGGGGCTGGAACTCTACGAGCAGTACTTC
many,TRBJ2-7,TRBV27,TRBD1,CASTGTGMGEQYF,TGTGCCAGCACCGGGACAGGGATGGGAGAGCAGTACTTC
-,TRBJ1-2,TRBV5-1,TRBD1,CASSPGPTGKLGYTF,TGCGCCAGCAGCCCCGGACCGACAGGGAAGTTGGGCTACACCTTC
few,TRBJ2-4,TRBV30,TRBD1,CAWRDPGQGVGNIQYF,TGTGCCTGGAGGGACCCGGGACAGGGGGTGGGAAACATTCAGTACTTC
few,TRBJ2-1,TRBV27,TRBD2,CASRTALAAWGDNEQFF,TGTGCCAGCAGGACCGCACTAGCGGCCTGGGGGGACAATGAGCAGTTCTTC
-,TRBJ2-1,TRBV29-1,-,CSVVGIYNEQFF,TGCAGCGTAGTGGGAATCTACAATGAGCAGTTCTTC
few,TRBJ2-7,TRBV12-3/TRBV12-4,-,CASSFGPWNEQYF,TGTGCCAGCAGTTTCGGTCCGTGGAACGAGCAGTACTTC
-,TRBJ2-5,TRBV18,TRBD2,CASSRLETSGQETQYF,TGTGCCAGCTCACGGCTTGAGACTAGCGGCCAAGAGACCCAGTACTTC
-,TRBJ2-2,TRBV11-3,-,CASSPSGTARPGELFF,TGTGCCAGCAGCCCCTCCGGGACCGCACGACCCGGGGAGCTGTTTTTT
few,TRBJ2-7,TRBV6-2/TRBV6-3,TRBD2,CASSSRPSGRSYEQYF,TGTGCCAGCAGCTCCAGACCTAGCGGGAGGTCCTACGAGCAGTACTTC
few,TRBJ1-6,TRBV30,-,CAWSPPTNSPLHF,TGTGCCTGGAGTCCACCAACCAATTCACCCCTCCACTTT
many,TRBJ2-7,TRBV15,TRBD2,CATSRILAGGGEQYF,TGTGCCACCAGCAGGATACTAGCGGGAGGGGGAGAGCAGTACTTC
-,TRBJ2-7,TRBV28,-,CASSWGRTAYEQYF,TGTGCCAGCAGTTGGGGCCGGACAGCCTACGAGCAGTACTTC
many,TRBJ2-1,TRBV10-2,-,CASSGTRGNEQFF,TGCGCCAGCAGTGGAACCCGAGGGAATGAGCAGTTCTTC
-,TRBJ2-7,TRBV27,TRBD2,CASSLVFPGGGSYEQYF,TGTGCCAGCAGTTTAGTTTTCCCGGGAGGGGGATCCTACGAGCAGTACTTC
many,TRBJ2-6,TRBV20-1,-,CSARDQSSGANVLTF,TGCAGTGCTAGAGATCAGAGCTCTGGGGCCAACGTCCTGACTTTC
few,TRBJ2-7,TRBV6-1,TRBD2,CASGRTSGTSYEQYF,TGTGCCAGCGGACGGACTAGCGGGACGTCCTACGAGCAGTACTTC
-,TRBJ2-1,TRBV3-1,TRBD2,CASSQEGLAGRGDEQFF,TGTGCCAGCAGCCAAGAAGGACTAGCGGGTAGGGGGGATGAGCAGTTCTTC
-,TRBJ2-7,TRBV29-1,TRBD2,CSVVRLTGGSLEQYF,TGCAGCGTTGTACGACTGACGGGAGGATCCCTCGAGCAGTACTTC
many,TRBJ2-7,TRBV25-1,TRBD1,CASSVPGTVDYEQYF,TGTGCCAGCAGTGTTCCCGGGACAGTAGATTACGAGCAGTACTTC
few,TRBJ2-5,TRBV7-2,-,CASRFIAGETQYF,TGTGCCAGCAGATTTATTGCGGGAGAGACCCAGTACTTC
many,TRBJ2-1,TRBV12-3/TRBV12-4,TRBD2,CASSFWTSGYNEQFF,TGTGCCAGCAGTTTTTGGACTAGCGGATACAATGAGCAGTTCTTC
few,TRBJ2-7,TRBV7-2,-,CASSPGPLSYEQYF,TGTGCCAGCAGCCCTGGTCCGCTTTCCTACGAGCAGTACTTC
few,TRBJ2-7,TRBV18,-,CASSPPRGETSYEQYF,TGTGCCAGCTCACCACCTCGGGGCGAGACCTCCTACGAGCAGTACTTC
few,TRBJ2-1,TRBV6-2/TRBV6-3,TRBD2,CASSPRRESGRAGYNEQFF,TGTGCCAGCAGTCCCCGTAGGGAGAGCGGGAGGGCCGGCTACAATGAGCAGTTCTTC
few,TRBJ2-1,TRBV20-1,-,CSARPPGNEQFF,TGCAGTGCTAGACCCCCGGGAAATGAGCAGTTCTTC
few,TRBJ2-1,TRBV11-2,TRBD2,CASKGLAGGPYNEQFF,TGTGCCAGCAAGGGACTAGCGGGAGGCCCCTACAATGAGCAGTTCTTC
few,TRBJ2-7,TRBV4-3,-,CASSQDRGGTYEQYF,TGCGCCAGCAGCCAAGATCGGGGCGGAACTTACGAGCAGTACTTC
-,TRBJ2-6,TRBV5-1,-,CASSLAIAGANVLTF,TGCGCCAGCAGCTTGGCGATCGCTGGGGCCAACGTCCTGACTTTC
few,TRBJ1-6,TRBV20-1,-,CSARSDLQGNSPLHF,TGCAGTGCTAGATCCGACTTGCAGGGGAATTCACCCCTCCACTTT
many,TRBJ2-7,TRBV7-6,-,CASSLGRPYEQYF,TGTGCCAGCAGCTTGGGTCGACCCTACGAGCAGTACTTC
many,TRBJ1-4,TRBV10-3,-,CAISDGRWPTNEKLFF,TGTGCCATCAGTGACGGCAGGTGGCCAACTAATGAAAAACTGTTTTTT
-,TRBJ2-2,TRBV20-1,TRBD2,CSAKSLAENTGELFF,TGCAGTGCTAAAAGTCTAGCGGAAAACACCGGGGAGCTGTTTTTT
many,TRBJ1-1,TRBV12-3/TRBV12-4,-,CASSFRVGTEAFF,TGTGCCAGCAGTTTTAGGGTCGGCACTGAAGCTTTCTTT
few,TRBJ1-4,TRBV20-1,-,CSAPGALGNEKLFF,TGCAGTGCCCCGGGGGCTCTGGGTAATGAAAAACTGTTTTTT
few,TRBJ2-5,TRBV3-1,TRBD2,CASSQGLPTSGSETQYF,TGTGCCAGCAGCCAAGGACTACCGACTAGCGGGAGTGAGACCCAGTACTTC
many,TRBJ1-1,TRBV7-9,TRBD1,CASSGPGQGTTEAFF,TGTGCCAGCAGCGGTCCGGGACAGGGTACCACTGAAGCTTTCTTT
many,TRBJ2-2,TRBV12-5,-,CASGPSTARNTGELFF,TGTGCTAGTGGTCCCTCGACTGCGCGGAACACCGGGGAGCTGTTTTTT
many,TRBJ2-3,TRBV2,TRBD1,CAILTRQGAHKDTQYF,TGTGCCATCCTAACTCGACAGGGGGCGCATAAAGATACGCAGTATTTT
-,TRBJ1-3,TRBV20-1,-,CSAATGASGNTIYF,TGCAGTGCCGCCACCGGCGCCTCTGGAAACACCATATATTTT
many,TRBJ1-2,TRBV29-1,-,CSVSTANYGYTF,TGCAGCGTCTCGACAGCTAACTATGGCTACACCTTC
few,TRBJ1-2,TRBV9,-,CASSVEGRSNYGYTF,TGTGCCAGCAGCGTAGAAGGCAGATCTAACTATGGCTACACCTTC
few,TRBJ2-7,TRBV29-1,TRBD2,CSVVPAGVYEQYF,TGCAGCGTTGTGCCAGCGGGAGTTTACGAGCAGTACTTC
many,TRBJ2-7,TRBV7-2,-,CASSLVGGTYEQYF,TGTGCCAGCAGCTTAGTCGGCGGTACCTACGAGCAGTACTTC